This T cell receptor beta chain derives from a study of cytomegalovirus exposure and HLA in healthy donors. General study results and limits: A later analysis found most CMV-associated TCR beta chains apparently HLA-restricted. In all likelihood, a cluster of highly shared sequence variants was a sequencing artifact.

Concerning this clone: The antigen is undetermined.

The PCR employed 60 Vbeta primers together with 13 Jbeta primers. Sequencing used immunoSEQ multiplex PCR; TCRdb keeps in-frame clones, though not all of them. The table includes around 180,000 clones, about three quarters detected once. After removal of 0 bases from V and 10 bases from J, the junction contained 10 bases not matched to a gene. This CDR3 has 16 residues. Germline V gene sequence: CDR1 SGHVS, CDR2 FNYEAQ. The sequence came from a woman aged 25 to 39 in good health and CMV-seropositive. The sequenced sample consisted of PBMCs. The rearrangement uses TRBV7-6 and TRBJ2-1; 9 bases fit TRBD2. For the CDR3, the DNA is TGTGCCAGCAGCTTAGCGGTTGCGGGAGGGCCAGGCGAGCAGTTCTTC. This sequence encodes CASSLAVAGGPGEQFF.